This T cell receptor beta chain derives from a study of shared clonotypes between healthy human individuals. Study-level information: The people who gave samples were a couple of women and a few men aged 18 to 49.

Points on this clone: Its matching antigen is unknown.

TCRdb keeps only in-frame clones here, not all; method: immunoSEQ multiplex PCR. Of about 1.1 million clones listed, around 77% were seen once; the top ten hold more than 0.85%. Per the germline V gene, CDR1 is MNHEY and CDR2 is SVGAGI. Trimming stripped 7 bases from V and 1 base from J, with 15 bases between. The CDR3 runs 15 residues. The donors were all Caucasian adults (living in Nashville, Tennessee). Notes on the study in general: Naive CD4 clonotypes were shared across a few donors at roughly 5.3%.

Sequenced: memory CD4+ T cells from PBMCs. Subset given: CD45RA-negative fraction. The chain combines TRBV6-5 with TRBJ2-3; D call uncertain. This receptor was obtained from a young man in good health. Some clones in this sample may be carry-over from other donors' samples. The DNA of the CDR3 is TGTGCCAGCACCCAAGATAGCTCCGGCACAGATACGCAGTATTTT. Amino acid sequence: CASTQDSSGTDTQYF.